The clone carrying this T cell receptor beta chain was picked up a small number of times. Germline CDR1 is LGHNA and CDR2 is YSLEER. The CDR3 has 14 residues. V was trimmed by 1 base and J by 2 bases, leaving 3 bases between them. This entry belongs to a study of T cells after yellow fever vaccination. TCRdb processed the 5' RACE reads anew with MiXCR; each CDR3 protein has one entry. The sample includes fewer than 450,000 distinct CDR3 sequences, around 3.9% of them seen just once. The source of this sequence is a man between 18 and 29 years old who received the YFV17D yellow fever vaccine. The V and J genes are TRBV4-3 and TRBJ2-6, with D hard to call. This material consisted of PBMCs, taken 5 days after the yellow fever booster vaccination. CDR3 in amino acids: CASSQGTGANVLTF. In DNA form, the CDR3 reads TGCGCCAGCAGCCAAGGGACTGGGGCCAACGTCCTGACTTTC.